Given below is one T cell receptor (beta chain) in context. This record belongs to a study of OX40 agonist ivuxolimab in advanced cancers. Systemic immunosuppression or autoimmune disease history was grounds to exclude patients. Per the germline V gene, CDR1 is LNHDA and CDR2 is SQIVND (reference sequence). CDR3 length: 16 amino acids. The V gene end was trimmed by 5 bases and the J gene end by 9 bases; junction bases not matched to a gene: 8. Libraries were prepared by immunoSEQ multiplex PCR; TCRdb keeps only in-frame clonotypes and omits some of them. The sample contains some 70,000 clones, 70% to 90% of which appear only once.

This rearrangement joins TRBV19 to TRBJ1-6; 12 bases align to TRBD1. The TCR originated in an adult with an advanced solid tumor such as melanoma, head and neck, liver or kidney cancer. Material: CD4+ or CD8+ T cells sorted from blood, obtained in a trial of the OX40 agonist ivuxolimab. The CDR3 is CASSLGQGASGSPLHF. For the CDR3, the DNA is TGTGCCAGTAGTTTGGGACAGGGGGCCTCGGGTTCACCCCTCCACTTT. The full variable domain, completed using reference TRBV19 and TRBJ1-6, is DGGITQSPKYLFRKEGQNVTLSCEQNLNHDAMYWYRQDPGQGLRLIYYSQIVNDFQKGDIAEGYSVSREKKESFPLTVTSAQKNPTAFYLCASSLGQGASGSPLHFGNGTRLTVT.